The sample holds many counts of the clone carrying this TCR beta chain. The target antigen is unknown. The data were taken from a study of read filtering for tumor transcriptome and immune sequencing. Study in general: Patients were approximately 17 male and around 15 female, mean age about 65 years, range about 45 to 85. Whole-study findings and limits: This fraction held mixed bone marrow immune cells after CD138-negative sorting.

Trimming stripped 0 bases from V and 4 bases from J, with 13 bases between. The germline V gene has CDR1 DFQATT and CDR2 SNEGSKA (reference sequence). The CDR3 consists of 15 residues. Molecular barcoded adaptors covering alpha/delta and beta/gamma chains were used on around 370 ng RNA. TCRdb processed the reads anew with MiXCR; each CDR3 protein has one entry. The sample lists more than 55,000 distinct CDR3 sequences; 15% to 20% were seen once. Sequencing input: a population of CD138-negative cells sorted from bone marrow. The receptor comes from a donor at least 40 years old with multiple myeloma. The V and J genes are TRBV20-1 and TRBJ2-1; perhaps TRBD2 as D (5 bases). CDR3 region: CSARDLERTYNEQFF. CDR3 DNA: TGCAGTGCTAGAGATCTGGAACGGACTTACAATGAGCAGTTCTTC.